The T cell receptor (beta chain) under discussion was sequenced for a study of blood T cell repertoires in COVID-19. Study-wide background: Sites in the United States, Italy and Spain provided acute and convalescent COVID-19 samples. Sources were T cells, B-cell-depleted T cells, or PBMCs; the material itself was cDNA or gDNA.

One Seattle source followed patients from active infection through their disease course. The V gene's germline CDR1 is MNHNY and CDR2 SVGAGI (reference sequence). J was trimmed by 5 bases and V by 6 bases; bases with no gene match: 13. This CDR3 region has 16 residues. In this sample, this clone turned up once. Original processing methods: Counts of nucleated cells, estimated from reference gene primer amplification, were obtained. Sequencing used immunoSEQ multiplex PCR; TCRdb keeps in-frame clones, though not all of them. For V, J and clone size, that table is used; D and trimming come from the DNA. The sample holds approximately 170,000 clones, under 85% seen once.

J is TRBJ2-5 and V is TRBV6-6; 9 bases match TRBD1. This TCR came from a woman in her 70s with COVID-19, enrolled during active disease. What was sequenced was peripheral blood. The CDR3 region is CASSPPGQGRRETQYF. DNA of the CDR3: TGTGCCAGCAGCCCCCCGGGACAGGGAAGACGGGAGACCCAGTACTTC.